This TCR beta chain originates from a study of response to subunit inactivated influenza vaccine. Study results and caveats: That few new T cells are recruited by each seasonal influenza vaccination was the authors' suggestion.

TCRdb passed the RT-PCR reads through MiXCR, listing each CDR3 protein once. Of 500,000 to 600,000 distinct CDR3 sequences in the sample, 10% to 15% were seen once. The CDR3 has 17 amino acids. With 0 bases clipped from V and 8 bases from J, the junction kept 11 bases outside the gene matches. Germline-derived CDR1 and CDR2 are SGHRS and YFSETQ. This clonotype was detected a few times. Its specificity is not known. The sequencing used PBMCs from blood, collected on the day of vaccination. The TCR originated in a man aged 50 to 59 who received an inactivated influenza vaccine. J is TRBJ2-1 and V is TRBV5-1; 10 nucleotides agree with TRBD2. The CDR3 DNA follows: TGCGCCAGCAGCTTGGCGGGACTAGCGATGAAGAGCTATGAGCAGTTCTTC. It specifies CASSLAGLAMKSYEQFF.